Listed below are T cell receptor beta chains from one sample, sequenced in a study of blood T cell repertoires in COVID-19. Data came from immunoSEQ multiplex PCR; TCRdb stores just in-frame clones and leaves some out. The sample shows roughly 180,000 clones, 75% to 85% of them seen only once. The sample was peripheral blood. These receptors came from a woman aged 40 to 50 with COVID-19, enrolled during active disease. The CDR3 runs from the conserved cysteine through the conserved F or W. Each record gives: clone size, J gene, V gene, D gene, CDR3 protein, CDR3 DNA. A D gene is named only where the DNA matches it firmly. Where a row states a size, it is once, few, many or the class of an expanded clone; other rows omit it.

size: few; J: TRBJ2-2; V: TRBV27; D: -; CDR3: CATRGRTGFTGELFF; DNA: TGTGCCACCCGAGGGAGAACAGGGTTCACCGGGGAGCTGTTTTTT
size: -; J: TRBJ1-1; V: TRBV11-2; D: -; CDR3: CASSLDRDTEAFF; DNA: TGTGCCAGCAGCTTAGACAGGGACACTGAAGCTTTCTTT
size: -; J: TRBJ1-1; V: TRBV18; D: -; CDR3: CASSAGDTEAFF; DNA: TGTGCCAGCTCCGCGGGGGACACTGAAGCTTTCTTT
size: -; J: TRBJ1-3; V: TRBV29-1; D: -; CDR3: CSVPGVTGNTIYF; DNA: TGCAGCGTTCCAGGGGTTACTGGAAACACCATATATTTT
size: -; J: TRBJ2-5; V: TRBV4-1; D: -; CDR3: CASSQAQETQYF; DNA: TGCGCCAGCAGCCAAGCGCAAGAGACCCAGTACTTC
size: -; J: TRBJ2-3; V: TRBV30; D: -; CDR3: CAWSRGGDTQYF; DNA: TGTGCCTGGAGTAGGGGTGGTGATACGCAGTATTTT
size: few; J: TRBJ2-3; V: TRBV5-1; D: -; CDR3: CASSAAGAYTDTQYF; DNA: TGCGCCAGTTCGGCGGCAGGGGCTTACACAGATACGCAGTATTTT
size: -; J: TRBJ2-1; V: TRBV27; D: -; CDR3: CASSYAGQGNEQFF; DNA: TGTGCCAGCAGTTACGCAGGTCAGGGGAATGAGCAGTTCTTC
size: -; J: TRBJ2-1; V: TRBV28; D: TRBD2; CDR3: CASSPLTGGRYNEQFF; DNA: TGTGCCAGCAGCCCCTTGACGGGAGGGAGATACAATGAGCAGTTCTTC
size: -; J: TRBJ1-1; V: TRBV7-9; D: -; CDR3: CASSLIGGVRAFF; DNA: TGTGCCAGCAGCTTAATAGGGGGGGTGCGAGCTTTCTTT
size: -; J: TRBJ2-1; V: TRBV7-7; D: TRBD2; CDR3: CASTSLPPSGVLRSYNEQFF; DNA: TGTGCTAGCACCTCTCTCCCCCCTAGCGGGGTACTGAGGTCCTACAATGAGCAGTTCTTC
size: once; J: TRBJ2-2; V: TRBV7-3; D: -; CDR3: CASSYLQAGELFF; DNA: TGTGCCAGCAGTTATTTACAGGCCGGGGAGCTGTTTTTT
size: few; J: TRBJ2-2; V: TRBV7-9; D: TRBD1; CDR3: CASSLFGTDTGELFF; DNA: TGTGCCAGCAGCTTATTTGGGACAGACACCGGGGAGCTGTTTTTT
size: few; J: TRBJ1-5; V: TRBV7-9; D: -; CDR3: CASSFPHQPQHF; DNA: TGTGCCAGCAGCTTTCCTCATCAGCCCCAGCATTTT
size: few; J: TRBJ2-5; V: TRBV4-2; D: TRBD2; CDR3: CASSQGAGDLGETQYF; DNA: TGTGCCAGCAGCCAGGGAGCGGGGGACCTCGGGGAGACCCAGTACTTC
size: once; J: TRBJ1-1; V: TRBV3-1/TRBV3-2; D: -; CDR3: CASSQEGFAAFF; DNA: TGTGCCAGCAGCCAAGAGGGCTTCGCCGCTTTCTTT
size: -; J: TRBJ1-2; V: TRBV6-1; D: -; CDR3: CASSEILRSYGYTF; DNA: TGTGCCAGCAGTGAGATATTGAGGTCGTATGGCTACACCTTC
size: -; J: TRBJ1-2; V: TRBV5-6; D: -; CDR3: CASRSYSGYTF; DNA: TGTGCCAGCAGGTCCTATTCTGGCTACACCTTC
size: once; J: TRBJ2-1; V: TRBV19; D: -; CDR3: CASSIIPTGNNEQFF; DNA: TGTGCCAGTAGTATAATCCCGACAGGTAACAATGAGCAGTTCTTC
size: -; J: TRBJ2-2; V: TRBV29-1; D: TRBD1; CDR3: CSVGQGAWTGELFF; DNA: TGCAGCGTTGGCCAGGGGGCCTGGACCGGGGAGCTGTTTTTT
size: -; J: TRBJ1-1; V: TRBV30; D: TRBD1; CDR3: CAWSPRQGMGTEAFF; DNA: TGTGCCTGGAGTCCACGACAGGGGATGGGCACTGAAGCTTTCTTT
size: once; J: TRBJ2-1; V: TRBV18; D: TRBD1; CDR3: CASSPAGGSYNEQFF; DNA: TGTGCCAGCTCACCAGCAGGGGGCTCCTACAATGAGCAGTTCTTC
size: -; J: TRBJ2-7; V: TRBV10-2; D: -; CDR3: CASSWDTNYEQYF; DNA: TGCGCCAGCAGTTGGGACACTAACTACGAGCAGTACTTC
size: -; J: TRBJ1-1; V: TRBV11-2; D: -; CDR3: CASSSGGEPDTEAFF; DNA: TGTGCCAGCAGCTCGGGGGGGGAACCTGACACTGAAGCTTTCTTT
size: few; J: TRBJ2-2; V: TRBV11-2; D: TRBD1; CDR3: CASRRQGDTGELFF; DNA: TGTGCCAGCCGCCGACAGGGAGACACCGGGGAGCTGTTTTTT
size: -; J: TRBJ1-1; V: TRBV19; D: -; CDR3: CASSIAGVGVVTEAFF; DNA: TGTGCCAGTAGTATAGCTGGGGTAGGGGTCGTGACTGAAGCTTTCTTT
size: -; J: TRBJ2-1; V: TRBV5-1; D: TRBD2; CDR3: CASSLGLAGTYNEQFF; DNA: TGCGCCAGCAGCTTAGGACTAGCGGGAACCTACAATGAGCAGTTCTTC
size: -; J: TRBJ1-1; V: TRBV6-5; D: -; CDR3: CASHRATEAFF; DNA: TGTGCCAGCCACAGGGCCACTGAAGCTTTCTTT
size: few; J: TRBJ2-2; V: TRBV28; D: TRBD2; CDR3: CASGLAGGPPTGELFF; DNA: TGTGCCAGCGGCTTAGCGGGAGGGCCGCCCACCGGGGAGCTGTTTTTT
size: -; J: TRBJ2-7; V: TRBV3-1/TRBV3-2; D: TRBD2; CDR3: CASSLGTSGRDEQYF; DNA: TGTGCCAGCAGCCTAGGGACTAGCGGGAGAGATGAGCAGTACTTC
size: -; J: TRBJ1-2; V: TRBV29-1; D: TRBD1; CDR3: CSVKGQGTYGYTF; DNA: TGCAGCGTCAAAGGACAGGGGACTTATGGCTACACCTTC
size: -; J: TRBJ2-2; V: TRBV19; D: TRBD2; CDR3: CASSIETGFPGRTGELFF; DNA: TGTGCCAGTAGTATAGAGACGGGATTCCCCGGGAGGACCGGGGAGCTGTTTTTT
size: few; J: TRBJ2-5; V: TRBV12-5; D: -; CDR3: CASGLGRGASQYF; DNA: TGTGCTAGTGGTTTGGGCAGGGGGGCTTCCCAGTACTTC
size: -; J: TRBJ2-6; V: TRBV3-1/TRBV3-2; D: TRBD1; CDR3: CASSQTIILGQGFSGANVLTF; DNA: TGTGCCAGCAGCCAAACCATTATCTTGGGACAGGGTTTTTCTGGGGCCAACGTCCTGACTTTC
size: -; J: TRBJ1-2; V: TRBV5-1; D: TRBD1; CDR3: CASSAGTGISYGYTF; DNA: TGCGCCAGCAGCGCCGGGACAGGGATTAGCTATGGCTACACCTTC
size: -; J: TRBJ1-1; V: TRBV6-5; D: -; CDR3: CASSYFQGGNTEAFF; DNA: TGTGCCAGCAGTTACTTCCAAGGGGGAAACACTGAAGCTTTCTTT